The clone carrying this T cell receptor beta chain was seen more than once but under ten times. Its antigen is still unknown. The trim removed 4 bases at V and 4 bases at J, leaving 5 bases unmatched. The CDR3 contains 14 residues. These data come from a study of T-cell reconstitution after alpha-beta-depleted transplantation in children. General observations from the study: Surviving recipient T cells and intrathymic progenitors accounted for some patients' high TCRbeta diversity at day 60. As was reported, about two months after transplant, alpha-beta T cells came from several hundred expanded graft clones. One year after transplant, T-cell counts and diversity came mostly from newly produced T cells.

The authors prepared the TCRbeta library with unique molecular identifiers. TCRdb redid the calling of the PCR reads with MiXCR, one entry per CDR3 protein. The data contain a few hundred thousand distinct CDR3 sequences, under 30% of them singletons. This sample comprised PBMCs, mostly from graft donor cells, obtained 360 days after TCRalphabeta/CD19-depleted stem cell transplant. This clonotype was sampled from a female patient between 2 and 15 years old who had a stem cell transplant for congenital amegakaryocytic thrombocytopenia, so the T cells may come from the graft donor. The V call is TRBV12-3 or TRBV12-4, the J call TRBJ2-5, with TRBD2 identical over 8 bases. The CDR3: CASSSFGLAETQYF. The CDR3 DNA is TGTGCCAGCAGTTCATTCGGACTAGCAGAGACCCAGTACTTC.